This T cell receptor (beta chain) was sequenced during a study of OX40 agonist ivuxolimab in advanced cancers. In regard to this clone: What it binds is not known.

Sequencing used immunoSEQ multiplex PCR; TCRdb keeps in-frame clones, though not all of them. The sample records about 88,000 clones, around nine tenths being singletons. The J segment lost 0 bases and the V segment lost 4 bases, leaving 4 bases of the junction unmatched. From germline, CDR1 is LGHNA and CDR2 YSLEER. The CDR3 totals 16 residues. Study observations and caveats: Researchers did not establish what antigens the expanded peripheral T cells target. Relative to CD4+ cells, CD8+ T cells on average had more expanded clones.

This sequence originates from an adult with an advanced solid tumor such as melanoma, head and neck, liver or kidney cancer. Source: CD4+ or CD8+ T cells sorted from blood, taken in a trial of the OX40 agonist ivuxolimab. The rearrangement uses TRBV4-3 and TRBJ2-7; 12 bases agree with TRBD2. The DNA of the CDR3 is TGCGCCAGCAGCCCCAGGACTAGCGGGATCTCCTACGAGCAGTACTTC. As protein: CASSPRTSGISYEQYF.